The sequence of this T cell receptor (beta chain) was determined in a study of cytomegalovirus exposure and HLA in healthy donors. In the study overall: Per a later analysis, the roughly 700 first-cohort and under 150 validation repertoires shared one platform.

V gave up 3 bases and J gave up 5 bases, with 20 bases separating them. The CDR3 length is 16 residues. Germline CDR1 and CDR2: SGHNT and YYREEE (reference sequence). TCRdb keeps only in-frame clones here, not all; method: immunoSEQ multiplex PCR. The sample contains 150,000 to 160,000 clones, just over 85% of which appear only once. Of note for this clone: Its antigen is undetermined.

Findings and caveats of the study: A few CMV-associated chains were confirmed in vitro to be specific for CMV antigens.

The receptor's source is a human donor in good health. The sample consisted of PBMCs. The chain combines TRBV5-4 with TRBJ1-2; a possible D gene is TRBD1 (6 bases). Written as DNA, the CDR3 is TGTGCCAGCAGCTCCAGGCCCCCGACAGGAGATTATGGCTACACCTTC. Its protein is CASSSRPPTGDYGYTF.